This T cell receptor (beta chain) was identified during a study of cytomegalovirus exposure and HLA in healthy donors. It was with 60 Vbeta and 13 Jbeta primers that the PCR ran. Source study methods: Later, tens of millions of unique TCR beta chains were counted in an analysis, and approximately 10 million of them were shared. Clones were sequenced by immunoSEQ multiplex PCR, and TCRdb holds only the in-frame ones, with some missing. That table furnishes V, J and clone size, whereas the DNA furnished D and trimming. The table includes around 80,000 clones, more than 50% detected once. Study results and limitations: Most TCR sequences proved rare, with some public TCRs found in many donors. A previous analysis found most TCR beta V segments productive roughly 90% or roughly 30% of the time.

Healthy bone marrow donors made up the donor group. Turning to this clone: The antigen is undetermined.

V dropped 0 bases and J dropped 8 bases, with 11 bases sitting between them. From germline, CDR1 is WSHSY and CDR2 SAAADI. CDR3 size: 14 residues. The TCR was taken from a male donor in good health and CMV-seropositive. The sequencing input was PBMCs. The chain is built from TRBV10-2 and TRBJ2-1; a possible D gene is TRBD1 (6 bases). The CDR3 spells CASSESGTPHEQFF. The CDR3 DNA is TGCGCCAGCAGTGAGTCCGGGACACCTCATGAGCAGTTCTTC.